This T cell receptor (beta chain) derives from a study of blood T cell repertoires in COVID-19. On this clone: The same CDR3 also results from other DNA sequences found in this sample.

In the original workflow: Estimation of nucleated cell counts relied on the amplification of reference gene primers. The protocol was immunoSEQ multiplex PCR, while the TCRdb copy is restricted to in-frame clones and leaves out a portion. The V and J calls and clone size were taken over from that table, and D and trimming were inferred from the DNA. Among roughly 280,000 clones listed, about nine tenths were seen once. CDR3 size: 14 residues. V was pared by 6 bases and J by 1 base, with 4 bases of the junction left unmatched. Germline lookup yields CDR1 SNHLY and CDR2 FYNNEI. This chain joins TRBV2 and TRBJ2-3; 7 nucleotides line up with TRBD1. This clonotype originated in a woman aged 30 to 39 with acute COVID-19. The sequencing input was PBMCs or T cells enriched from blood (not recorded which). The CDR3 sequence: CASSDRVGTDTQYF. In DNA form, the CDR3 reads TGTGCCAGCAGCGACAGGGTTGGCACAGATACGCAGTATTTT.